The 4 T cell receptor beta chains listed next were all sequenced from one sample in a study of identifying expanded T cells in peripheral blood. Using immunoSEQ multiplex PCR, the repertoire was profiled, and TCRdb retains in-frame clones only, with some absent. The sample carries approximately 140,000 clones, approximately 86% recorded once. Sequencing used blood. These receptors were collected from a person between 18 and 75 years old in good health.

The chain recombines TRBV30 with TRBJ1-5, with 11 bases matching TRBD1. V lost 1 base and J lost 6; bases outside the gene matches: 5. Germline values: CDR1 GTSNPN, CDR2 SVGIG (reference sequence). This CDR3 region has 15 residues. The CDR3 protein is CAWSDRTGGTQPQHF. The CDR3 bases are TGTGCCTGGAGTGATAGGACAGGGGGCACTCAGCCCCAGCATTTT.

This sequence joins TRBV19 and TRBJ1-2; D is possibly TRBD1 (5 bases). This CDR3 contains 12 residues. In germline, CDR1 is LNHDA, CDR2 SQIVND (reference sequence). In nucleotides, the CDR3 is TGTGCACTAAAAAAAGGGGACTATGGCTACACCTTC. It encodes CALKKGDYGYTF. The full variable domain, with the rest looked up from reference TRBV19 and TRBJ1-2, is DGGITQSPKYLFRKEGQNVTLSCEQNLNHDAMYWYRQDPGQGLRLIYYSQIVNDFQKGDIAEGYSVSREKKESFPLTVTSAQKNPTAFYLCALKKGDYGYTFGSGTRLTVV.

The chain combines TRBV5-1 with TRBJ2-3; 13 bases are shared with TRBD2. J was trimmed by 2 bases and V by 4 bases; bases with no gene match: 4. This CDR3 is built from 16 residues. Germline V lookup: CDR1 SGHRS, CDR2 YFSETQ. The CDR3 reads CASSLGTSGDTDTQYF. The DNA for the CDR3 is TGCGCCAGCAGCCTAGGGACTAGCGGGGACACAGATACGCAGTATTTT. The variable domain in full, with the rest retrieved from reference TRBV5-1 and TRBJ2-3, is KAGVTQTPRYLIKTRGQQVTLSCSPISGHRSVSWYQQTPGQGLQFLFEYFSETQRNKGNFPGRFSGRQFSNSRSEMNVSTLELGDSALYLCASSLGTSGDTDTQYFGPGTRLTVL.

V and J are TRBV28 and TRBJ2-7, with D maybe TRBD2 (5 bases). CDR1 and CDR2 from the germline V gene are MDHEN and SYDVKM. V was trimmed by 5 bases and J by 0 bases, leaving 17 bases between them. This CDR3 comprises 16 residues. The CDR3, as DNA: TGTGCCAGCAGTCTCCGAACCGGGAAGAGCTCCTACGAGCAGTACTTC. This codes for CASSLRTGKSSYEQYF.